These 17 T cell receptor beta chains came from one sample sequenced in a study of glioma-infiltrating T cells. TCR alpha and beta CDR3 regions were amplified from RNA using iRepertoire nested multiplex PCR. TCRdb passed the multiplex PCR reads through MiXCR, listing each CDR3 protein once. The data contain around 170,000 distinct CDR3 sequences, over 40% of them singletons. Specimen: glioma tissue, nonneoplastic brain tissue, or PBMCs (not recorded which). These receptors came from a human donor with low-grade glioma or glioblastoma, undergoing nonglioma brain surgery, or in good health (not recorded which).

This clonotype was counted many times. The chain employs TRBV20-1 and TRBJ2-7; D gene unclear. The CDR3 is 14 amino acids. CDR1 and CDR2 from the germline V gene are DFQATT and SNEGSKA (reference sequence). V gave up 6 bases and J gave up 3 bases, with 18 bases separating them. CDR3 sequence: CSAQRYDGDYEQYF. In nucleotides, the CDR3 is TGCAGTGCCCAGCGTTATGACGGTGACTACGAGCAGTACTTC.

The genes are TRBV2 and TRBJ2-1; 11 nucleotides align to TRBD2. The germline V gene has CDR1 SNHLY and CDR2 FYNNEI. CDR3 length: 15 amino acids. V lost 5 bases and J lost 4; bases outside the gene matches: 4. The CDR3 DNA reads TGTGCCAGCAGTTTCACTAGCGGGGGTTACAATGAGCAGTTCTTC. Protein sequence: CASSFTSGGYNEQFF.

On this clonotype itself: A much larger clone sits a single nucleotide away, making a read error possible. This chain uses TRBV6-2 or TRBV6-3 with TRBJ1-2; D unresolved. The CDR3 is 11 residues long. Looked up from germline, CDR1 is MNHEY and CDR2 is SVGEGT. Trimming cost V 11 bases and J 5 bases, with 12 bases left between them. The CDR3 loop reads CAARHGYGYTF. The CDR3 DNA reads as TGTGCCGCCAGACATGGGTATGGCTACACCTTC.

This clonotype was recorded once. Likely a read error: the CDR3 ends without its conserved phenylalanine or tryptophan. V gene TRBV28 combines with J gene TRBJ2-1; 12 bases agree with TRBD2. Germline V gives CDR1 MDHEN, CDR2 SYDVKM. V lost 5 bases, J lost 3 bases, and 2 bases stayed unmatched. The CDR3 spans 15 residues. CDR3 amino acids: CASSPGLAGYNEQFS. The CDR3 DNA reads TGTGCCAGCAGTCCGGGACTAGCGGGCTACAATGAGCAGTTCTCC.

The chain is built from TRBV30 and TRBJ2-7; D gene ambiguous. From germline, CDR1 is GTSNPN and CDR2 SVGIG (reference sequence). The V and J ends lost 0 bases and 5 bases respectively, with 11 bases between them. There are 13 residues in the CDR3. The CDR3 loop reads CAWSVFMGDEQYF. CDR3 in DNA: TGTGCCTGGAGTGTATTTATGGGCGACGAGCAGTACTTC.

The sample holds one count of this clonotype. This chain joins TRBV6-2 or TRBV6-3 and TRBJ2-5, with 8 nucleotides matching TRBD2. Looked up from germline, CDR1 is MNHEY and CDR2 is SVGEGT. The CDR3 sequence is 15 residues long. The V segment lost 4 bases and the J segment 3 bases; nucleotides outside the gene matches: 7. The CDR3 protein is CASSSLAGREETQYF. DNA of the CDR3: TGTGCCAGCAGTTCTTTAGCGGGGCGCGAAGAGACCCAGTACTTC.

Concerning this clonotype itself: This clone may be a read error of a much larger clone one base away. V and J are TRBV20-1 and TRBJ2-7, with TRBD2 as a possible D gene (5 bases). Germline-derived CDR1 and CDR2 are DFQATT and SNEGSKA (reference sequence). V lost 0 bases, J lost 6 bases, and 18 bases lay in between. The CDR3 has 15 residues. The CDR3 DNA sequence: TGCAGTGCTAGAGATGCCCTAGCCCTGGGCTCCGAGCAGTACTTC. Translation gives CSARDALALGSEQYF.

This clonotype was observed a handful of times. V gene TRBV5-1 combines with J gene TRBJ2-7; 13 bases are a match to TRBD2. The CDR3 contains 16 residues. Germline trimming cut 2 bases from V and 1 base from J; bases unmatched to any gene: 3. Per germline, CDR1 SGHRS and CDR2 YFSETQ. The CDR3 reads CASSLRTSGSSYEQYF. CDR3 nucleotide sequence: TGCGCCAGCAGCTTAAGGACTAGCGGGAGTTCCTACGAGCAGTACTTC.

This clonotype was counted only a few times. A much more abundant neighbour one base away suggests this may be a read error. CDR3 in DNA: TGCGCCAGCAGCCAAGAATATCACTCTGGAAACACCATATATTTT. Translated: CASSQEYHSGNTIYF. V gene TRBV4-1 combines with J gene TRBJ1-3; D not resolved. This CDR3 is built from 15 residues. From germline, CDR1 is MGHRA and CDR2 YSYEKL. Between the trimmed V and J ends, which lost 0 bases and 0 bases, there was a span of 6 bases.

CDR3 amino acids: CASSIRDPPSSYEQYF. The CDR3 DNA reads TGTGCCAGTAGTATCCGAGACCCTCCTAGCTCCTACGAGCAGTACTTC. The chain has TRBV19 and TRBJ2-7; D uncertain. Per germline, CDR1 LNHDA and CDR2 SQIVND (reference sequence). There are 16 residues in the CDR3. V shed 3 bases and J shed 0 bases, with 15 bases lying between them.

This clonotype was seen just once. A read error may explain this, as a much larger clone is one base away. DNA of the CDR3: TGTGCCACCAGTGATTACACTGGAACTGGCTACACCTTC. It encodes CATSDYTGTGYTF. The rearrangement uses TRBV27 and TRBJ1-2, with no clear D. The CDR3 consists of 13 residues. Germline V lookup: CDR1 MNHEY, CDR2 SMNVEV (reference sequence).

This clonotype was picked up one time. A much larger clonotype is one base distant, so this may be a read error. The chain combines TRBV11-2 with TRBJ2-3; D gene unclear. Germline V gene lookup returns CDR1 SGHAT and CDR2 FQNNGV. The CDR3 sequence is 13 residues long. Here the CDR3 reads CASSLAGSDTQCF. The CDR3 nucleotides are TGTGCCAGCAGCTTAGCTGGGTCAGATACGCAGTGTTTT.

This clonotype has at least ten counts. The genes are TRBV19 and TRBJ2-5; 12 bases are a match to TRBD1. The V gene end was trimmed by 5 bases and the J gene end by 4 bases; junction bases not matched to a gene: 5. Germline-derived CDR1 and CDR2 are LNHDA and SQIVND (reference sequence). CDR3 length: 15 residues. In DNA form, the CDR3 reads TGTGCCAGTAGTTCCGGGACAGGGGGCGCAGAGACCCAGTACTTC. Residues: CASSSGTGGAETQYF.

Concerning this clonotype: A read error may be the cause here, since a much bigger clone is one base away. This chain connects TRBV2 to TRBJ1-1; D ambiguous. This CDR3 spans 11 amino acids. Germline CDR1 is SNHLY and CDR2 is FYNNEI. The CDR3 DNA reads TGTGCCAGCCGATGGAACACTAAAGCTTTCTTT. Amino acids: CASRWNTKAFF.

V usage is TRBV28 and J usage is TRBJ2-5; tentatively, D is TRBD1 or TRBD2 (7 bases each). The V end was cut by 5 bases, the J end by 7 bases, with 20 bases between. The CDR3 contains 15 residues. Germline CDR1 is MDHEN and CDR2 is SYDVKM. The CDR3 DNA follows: TGTGCCAGCAGTCGCGGGGGCAGGGGGTACGGGACCCAGTACTTC. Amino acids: CASSRGGRGYGTQYF. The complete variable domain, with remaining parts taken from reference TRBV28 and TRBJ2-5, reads DVKVTQSSRYLVKRTGEKVFLECVQDMDHENMFWYRQDPGLGLRLIYFSYDVKMKEKGDIPEGYSVSREKKERFSLILESASTNQTSMYLCASSRGGRGYGTQYFGPGTRLLVL.

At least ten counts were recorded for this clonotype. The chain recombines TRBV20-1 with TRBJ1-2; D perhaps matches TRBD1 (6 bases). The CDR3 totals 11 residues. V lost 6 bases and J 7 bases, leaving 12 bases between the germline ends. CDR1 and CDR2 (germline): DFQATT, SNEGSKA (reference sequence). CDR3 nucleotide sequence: TGCAGTGCCCTAGGGGGTGGTGGCTACACCTTC. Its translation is CSALGGGGYTF.

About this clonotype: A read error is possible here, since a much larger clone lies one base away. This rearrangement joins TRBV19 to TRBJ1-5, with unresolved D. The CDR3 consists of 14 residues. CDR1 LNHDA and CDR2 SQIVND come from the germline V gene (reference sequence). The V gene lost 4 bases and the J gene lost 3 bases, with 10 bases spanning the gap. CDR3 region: CASSRLGNNQPQHF. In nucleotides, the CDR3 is TGTGCCAGTAGTAGACTAGGGAACAATCAGCCCCAGCATTTT.